This paragraph reports one T cell receptor beta chain. Trimming at V came to 10 bases and at J to 4 bases, leaving 4 bases not matched to a gene. From germline, CDR1 is ENHRY and CDR2 SYGVKD. CDR3 length: 12 residues. Authors' processing steps: By means of reference gene primer amplification, nucleated cell counts were estimated. Generated by immunoSEQ multiplex PCR, the TCRdb table keeps only in-frame clones and is missing some. The V and J calls and the clone size are those of that table, but D and trimming were determined from the DNA. This sample has 90,000 or so clones, with around 72% found just once. This sample is part of a study of blood T cell repertoires in COVID-19. About the research overall: Collection of acute and convalescent COVID-19 samples took place in the United States, Italy and Spain.

Sequenced input: peripheral blood. The TCR was taken from a woman aged 55-69 years in a cohort sampled during active or convalescent COVID-19. The rearrangement uses TRBV10-3 and TRBJ1-1, with 9 bases fitting TRBD1. CDR3 loop: CASGTGRTEAFF. The CDR3 nucleotides are TGTGCCAGCGGGACAGGGCGCACTGAAGCTTTCTTT.